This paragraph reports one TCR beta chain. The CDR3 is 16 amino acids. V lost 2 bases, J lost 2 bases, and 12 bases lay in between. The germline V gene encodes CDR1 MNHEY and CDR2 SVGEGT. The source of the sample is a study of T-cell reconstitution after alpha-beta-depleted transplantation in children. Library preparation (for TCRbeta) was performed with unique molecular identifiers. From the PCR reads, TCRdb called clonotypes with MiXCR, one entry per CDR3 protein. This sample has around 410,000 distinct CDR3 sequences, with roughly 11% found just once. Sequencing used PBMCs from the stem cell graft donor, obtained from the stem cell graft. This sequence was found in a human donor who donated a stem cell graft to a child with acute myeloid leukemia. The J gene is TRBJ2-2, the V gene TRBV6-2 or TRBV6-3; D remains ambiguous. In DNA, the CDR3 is TGTGCCAGCAGTTACCGGCTGTCTCTTAACACCGGGGAGCTGTTTTTT. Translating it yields CASSYRLSLNTGELFF.